This TCR beta chain was recovered during a study of T cells in localized non-small cell lung cancer. The study, taken as a whole, reports: The study found T cell clonality highest in uninvolved adjacent lung, above tumor. Sequencing involved a lone tumor region, leaving heterogeneity possible. Adjacent lung tissue had a median approximately 57 of the top 100 clones found in the tumor. A denser population of T cells in blood accompanied longer overall survival.

V gave up 1 base and J gave up 4 bases; unmatched junction bases: 6. CDR3 size: 16 residues. The germline V gene has CDR1 SGHAT and CDR2 FQNNGV. Profiled with immunoSEQ multiplex PCR; TCRdb holds only in-frame clones, not every one. The table records fewer than 95,000 clones, roughly 90% of them present only once. Comments on this clone: Its target is not known.

The receptor was derived from a woman aged 35-75 years with stage II squamous cell lung carcinoma. The source material was PBMCs, sampled before any cancer treatment. This chain connects TRBV11-2 to TRBJ1-4, with 7 bases identical to TRBD1. CDR3 bases: TGTGCCAGCAGCTTAGTGTTGGGACAGCTTAATGAAAAACTGTTTTTT. Translating gives CASSLVLGQLNEKLFF.